This entry is about one TCR beta chain. The antigen remains unidentified. The entry originates in a study of chemoradiotherapy in HPV16-positive cancers. The wider study: Functional T-cell assays on a couple of HPV16-positive patients' cells defined candidate HPV-specific clones and common TCR motifs.

V was pared by 5 bases and J by 8 bases, with 10 bases of the junction left unmatched. The CDR3 covers 15 residues. The germline V gene encodes CDR1 SGHTA and CDR2 FQGTGA. Generated by immunoSEQ multiplex PCR, the TCRdb table keeps only in-frame clones and is missing some. The sample carries about 10,000 clones, roughly nine tenths recorded once. Study findings and constraints: Functional assays defining HPV-specific T cells used only a couple of HPV16-positive patients.

The material sequenced was blood, taken from a patient who underwent chemoradiotherapy. The gene calls are TRBV7-3 and TRBJ2-1; 9 positions agree with TRBD1. This clonotype originated in a human donor with HPV-associated anogenital cancer. CDR3 coding DNA: TGTGCCAGCAGCCCACCCGGGACAGGGCGTCATGAGCAGTTCTTC. As protein: CASSPPGTGRHEQFF.